Presented here are 8 T cell receptor beta chains from one specimen sequenced in a study of identical twins. TCRdb fed the 5' RACE reads into MiXCR, producing one record per CDR3 protein. The data hold under 900,000 distinct CDR3 sequences, with 9% to 15% observed a single time. Another study also made use of these data, one on yellow fever vaccine responses in identical twins.

Sequenced: PBMCs. All receptors derive from a woman aged 18-30 years in good health.

This clonotype appeared a few times. This chain connects TRBV7-3 to TRBJ1-1; 8 bases align to TRBD1. Germline CDR1 SGHTA, CDR2 FQGTGA. With 5 bases clipped from V and 1 base from J, the junction kept 3 bases outside the gene matches. The CDR3 runs 14 residues. The CDR3 sequence: CASSATGENTEAFF. In DNA form, the CDR3 reads TGTGCCAGCAGCGCGACAGGGGAGAACACTGAAGCTTTCTTT.

This clonotype has just a few counts. This sequence joins TRBV12-3 or TRBV12-4 and TRBJ2-7; 13 bases map to TRBD2. This CDR3 has 16 residues. J was trimmed by 7 bases and V by 4 bases; bases with no gene match: 10. The CDR3: CASSSRTSGRSAEQYF. The CDR3 bases are TGTGCCAGCAGTTCAAGGACTAGCGGGAGATCGGCGGAGCAGTACTTC.

The chain has TRBV9 and TRBJ2-1; 11 nucleotides agree with TRBD2. The CDR3 contains 15 residues. Germline CDR1 SGDLS, CDR2 YYNGEE. V dropped 4 bases and J dropped 8; count of bases not matched to a gene: 8. CDR3 coding DNA: TGTGCCAGCAGCAAAACTAGCGGGAGCTTTGATGAGCAGTTCTTC. This translates into CASSKTSGSFDEQFF.

This rearrangement joins TRBV12-3 or TRBV12-4 to TRBJ2-5; TRBD2 agrees at 7 bases. The CDR3 runs to 14 residues. With V trimmed by 6 bases and J by 2 bases, 6 bases remained unmatched. The CDR3 region has the DNA TGTGCCAGCAGCCGCTGGGGGGGTCAAGAGACCCAGTACTTC. Amino acid sequence: CASSRWGGQETQYF.

This chain links TRBV6-5 with TRBJ2-5, with TRBD2 matching 7 bases. The CDR3 sequence is 16 residues long. V trimming: 3 bases; J trimming: 4 bases; junction bases outside the gene matches: 11. The germline CDR1 and CDR2 sequences are MNHEY and SVGAGI. CDR3: CASSYSPGVAGETQYF. The CDR3 bases are TGTGCCAGCAGTTATAGTCCGGGGGTAGCGGGAGAGACCCAGTACTTC.

J is TRBJ2-2 and V is TRBV6-4; the D is unclear. The CDR3 loop spans 13 amino acids. V was cut by 2 bases and J by 6 bases, with 7 bases left in between. The V gene's germline CDR1 is MRHNA and CDR2 SNTAGT. The CDR3 DNA reads TGTGCCAGCAGTGACAATTCTCCCGGGGAGCTGTTTTTT. This encodes CASSDNSPGELFF.

The chain employs TRBV11-2 and TRBJ2-2; D uncertain. Trimming stripped 3 bases from V and 3 bases from J, with 8 bases between. Germline V gives CDR1 SGHAT, CDR2 FQNNGV. The CDR3 consists of 14 residues. CDR3 in DNA: TGTGCCAGCAGCTTGGTACGATACACCGGGGAGCTGTTTTTT. Translation: CASSLVRYTGELFF.

This clonotype has a handful of counts. V gene TRBV12-3 or TRBV12-4 combines with J gene TRBJ1-2; possibly TRBD1 for D (6 bases). CDR3 size: 14 residues. The V gene lost 5 bases and the J gene lost 7 bases, with 17 bases spanning the gap. The CDR3 sequence is CASSLGHQKGGYTF. In nucleotides, the CDR3 is TGTGCCAGCAGTCTGGGACACCAGAAGGGTGGCTACACCTTC.